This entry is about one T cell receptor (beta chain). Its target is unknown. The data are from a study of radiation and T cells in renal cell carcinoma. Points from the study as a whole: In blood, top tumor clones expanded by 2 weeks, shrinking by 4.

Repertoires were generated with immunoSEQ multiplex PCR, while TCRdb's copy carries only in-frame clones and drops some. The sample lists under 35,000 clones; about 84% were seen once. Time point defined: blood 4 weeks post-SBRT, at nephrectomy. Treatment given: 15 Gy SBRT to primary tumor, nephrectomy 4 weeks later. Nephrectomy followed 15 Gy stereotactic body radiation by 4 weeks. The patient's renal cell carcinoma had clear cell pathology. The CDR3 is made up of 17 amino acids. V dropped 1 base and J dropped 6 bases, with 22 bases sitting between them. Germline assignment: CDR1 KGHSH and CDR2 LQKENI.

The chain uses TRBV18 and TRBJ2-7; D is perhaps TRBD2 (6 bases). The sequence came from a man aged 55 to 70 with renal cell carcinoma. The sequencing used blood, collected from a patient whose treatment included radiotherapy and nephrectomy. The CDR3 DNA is TGTGCCAGCTCACCACTGGGAGGATTCGGGGCATTTCTCGAGCAGTACTTC. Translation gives CASSPLGGFGAFLEQYF.